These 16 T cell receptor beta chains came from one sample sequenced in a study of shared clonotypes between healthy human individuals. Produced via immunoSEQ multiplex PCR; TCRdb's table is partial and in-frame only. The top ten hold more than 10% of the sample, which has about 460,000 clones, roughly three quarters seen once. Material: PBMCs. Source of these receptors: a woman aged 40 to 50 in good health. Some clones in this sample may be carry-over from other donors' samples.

In DNA form, the CDR3 reads TGCGCCAGCAGCTTGGAACTAGCGGGAGGGGTTGAGCAGTTCTTC. Protein: CASSLELAGGVEQFF. This chain uses TRBV5-1 with TRBJ2-1; 13 bases align to TRBD2. CDR3 length: 15 residues. Germline V lookup: CDR1 SGHRS, CDR2 YFSETQ. Losses at the gene ends were 0 bases for V and 9 bases for J; bases not matched to a gene: 3. Complete variable domain (other parts from reference TRBV5-1 and TRBJ2-1): KAGVTQTPRYLIKTRGQQVTLSCSPISGHRSVSWYQQTPGQGLQFLFEYFSETQRNKGNFPGRFSGRQFSNSRSEMNVSTLELGDSALYLCASSLELAGGVEQFFGPGTRLTVL.

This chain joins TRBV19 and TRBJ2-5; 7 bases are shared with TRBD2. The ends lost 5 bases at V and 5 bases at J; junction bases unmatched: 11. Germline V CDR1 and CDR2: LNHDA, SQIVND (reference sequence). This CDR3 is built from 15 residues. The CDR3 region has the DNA TGTGCCAGTAGTGGCCGGACTAGTCCCCTTGAGACCCAGTACTTC. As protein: CASSGRTSPLETQYF.

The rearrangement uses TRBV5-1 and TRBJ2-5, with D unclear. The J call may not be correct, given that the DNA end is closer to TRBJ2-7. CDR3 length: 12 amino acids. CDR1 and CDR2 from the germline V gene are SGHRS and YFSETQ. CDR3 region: CASSLTTYEQYF. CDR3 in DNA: TGCGCCAGCAGCCTTACAACCTACGAGCAGTACTTC.

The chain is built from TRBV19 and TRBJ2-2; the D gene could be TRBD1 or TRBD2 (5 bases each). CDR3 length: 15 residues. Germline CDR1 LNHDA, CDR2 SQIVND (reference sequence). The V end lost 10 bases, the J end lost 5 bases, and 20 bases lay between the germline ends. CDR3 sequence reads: CATLPLAWGTGELFF. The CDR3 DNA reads TGTGCCACCCTCCCCTTAGCGTGGGGGACCGGGGAGCTGTTTTTT.

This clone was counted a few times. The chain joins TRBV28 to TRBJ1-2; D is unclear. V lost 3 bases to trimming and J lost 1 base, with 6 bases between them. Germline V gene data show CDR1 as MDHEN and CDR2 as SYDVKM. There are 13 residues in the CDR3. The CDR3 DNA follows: TGTGCCAGCAGTTTCGAAGTTAACTATGGCTACACCTTC. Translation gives CASSFEVNYGYTF.

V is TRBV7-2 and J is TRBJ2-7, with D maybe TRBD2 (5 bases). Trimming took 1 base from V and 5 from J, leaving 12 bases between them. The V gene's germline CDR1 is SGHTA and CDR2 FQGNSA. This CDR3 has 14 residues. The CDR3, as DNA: TGTGCCAGCAGCTTAGGGCTAGCCTTTAACGAGCAGTACTTC. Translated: CASSLGLAFNEQYF.

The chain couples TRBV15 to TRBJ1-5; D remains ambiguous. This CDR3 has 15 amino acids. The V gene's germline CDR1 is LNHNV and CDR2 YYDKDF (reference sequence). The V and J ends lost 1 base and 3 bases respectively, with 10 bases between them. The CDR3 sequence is CATSRVRGNNQPQHF. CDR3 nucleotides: TGTGCCACCAGCAGAGTTCGGGGAAACAATCAGCCCCAGCATTTT.

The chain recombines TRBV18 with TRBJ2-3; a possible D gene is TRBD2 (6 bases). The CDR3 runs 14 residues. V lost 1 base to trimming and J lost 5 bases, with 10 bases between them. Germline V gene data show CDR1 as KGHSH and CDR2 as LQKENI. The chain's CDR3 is CASSPQGAGDTQYF. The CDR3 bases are TGTGCCAGCTCACCACAGGGAGCGGGAGATACGCAGTATTTT.

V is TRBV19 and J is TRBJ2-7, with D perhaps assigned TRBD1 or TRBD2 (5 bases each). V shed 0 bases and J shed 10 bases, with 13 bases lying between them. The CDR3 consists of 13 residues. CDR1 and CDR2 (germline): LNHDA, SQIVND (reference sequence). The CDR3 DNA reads TGTGCCAGTAGTATAGAAGGGACCAGAGTTCAGTACTTC. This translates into CASSIEGTRVQYF.

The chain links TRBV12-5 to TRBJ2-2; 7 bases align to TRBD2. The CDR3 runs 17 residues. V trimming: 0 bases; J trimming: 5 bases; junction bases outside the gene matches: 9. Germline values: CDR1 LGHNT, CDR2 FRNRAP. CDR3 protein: CASGLVTVGGRTGELFF. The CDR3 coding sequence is TGTGCTAGTGGTTTGGTAACGGTTGGCGGGAGAACCGGGGAGCTGTTTTTT.

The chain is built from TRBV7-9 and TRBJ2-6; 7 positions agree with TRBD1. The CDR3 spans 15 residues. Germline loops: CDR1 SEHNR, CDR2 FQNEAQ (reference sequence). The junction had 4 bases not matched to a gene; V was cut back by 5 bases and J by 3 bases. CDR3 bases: TGTGCCAGCAGCCGACAGGGTTATGGGGCCAACGTCCTGACTTTC. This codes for CASSRQGYGANVLTF.

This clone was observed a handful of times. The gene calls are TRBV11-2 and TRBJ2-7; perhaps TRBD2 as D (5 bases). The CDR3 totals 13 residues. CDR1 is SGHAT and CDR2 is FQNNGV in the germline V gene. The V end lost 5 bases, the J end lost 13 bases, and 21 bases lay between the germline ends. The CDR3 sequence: CASSQTPAGNSYF. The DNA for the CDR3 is TGTGCCAGCAGCCAGACCCCGGCGGGCAATTCATACTTC.

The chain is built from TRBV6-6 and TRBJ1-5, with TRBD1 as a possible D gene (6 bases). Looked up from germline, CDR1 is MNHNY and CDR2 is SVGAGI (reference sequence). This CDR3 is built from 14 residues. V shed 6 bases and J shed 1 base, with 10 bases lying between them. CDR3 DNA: TGTGCCAGCAGCAGGGGAGCGAGCAATCAGCCCCAGCATTTT. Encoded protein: CASSRGASNQPQHF.

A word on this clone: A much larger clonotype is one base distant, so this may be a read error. The CDR3: CASSPGTGGAVEQYF. The CDR3, as DNA: TGTGCCAGCAGTCCCGGGACAGGGGGAGCCGTCGAGCAGTACTTC. This chain links TRBV11-1 with TRBJ2-7, with 11 bases fitting TRBD1. CDR3 length equals 15 residues. V gave up 6 bases and J gave up 6 bases; unmatched junction bases: 10. Looked up from germline, CDR1 is SGHAT and CDR2 is FQDESV (reference sequence).

The CDR3 sequence is CASSISGPKETQYF. CDR3 sequence (DNA): TGTGCCAGCAGTATTAGCGGCCCAAAAGAGACCCAGTACTTC. This rearrangement joins TRBV6-5 to TRBJ2-5, with a tentative D call TRBD2 (6 bases). CDR1 is MNHEY, CDR2 SVGAGI, per germline. The CDR3 length is 14 residues. V shed 5 bases and J shed 3 bases, with 13 bases lying between them.

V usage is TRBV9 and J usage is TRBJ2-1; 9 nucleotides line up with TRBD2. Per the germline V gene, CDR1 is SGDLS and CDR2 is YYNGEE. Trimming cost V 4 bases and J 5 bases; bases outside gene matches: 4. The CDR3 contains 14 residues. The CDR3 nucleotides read TGTGCCAGCAGCTCTAGCGGGATGAACAATGAGCAGTTCTTC. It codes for CASSSSGMNNEQFF.